A single TCR beta chain is shown here with its context. The antigen remains undetermined. The data belong to a study of vaccination and CD4 T cells after COVID-19. Turning to the study itself: Drawing of post-COVID samples took place a median around 110 days after diagnosis (range 35 to 161).

Germline CDR1 LGHNA, CDR2 YNFKEQ. This CDR3 comprises 14 residues. Trimming took off 2 bases at V and 6 bases at J, with 13 bases between the two ends. Findings and caveats of the study: A nonsignificant rise from approximately 21 to 38 was seen in the median number of SARS-CoV-2-reactive clonotypes.

Treatment of the sample: approximately 9-day PBMC culture with coronavirus spike peptide pools or control peptides (ViraFEST assay). ViraFEST sequenced TCRs after peptide-pool expansion of antigen-specific T cells. With the Oncomine TCR Beta short-read assay, DNA from cultured CD4+ T cells was sequenced. TCRdb called the PCR reads again in MiXCR, with one record for every CDR3 protein. The data hold roughly 4,000 distinct CDR3 sequences, with roughly a fifth observed a single time. This receptor was obtained from a human donor who had recovered from COVID-19. Sequenced input: CD4+ T cells from blood, cultured in vitro. The gene calls are TRBV4-2 and TRBJ1-2, with D unresolved. CDR3 loop: CASSQLSQQDGYTF. CDR3 sequence (DNA): TGTGCCAGCAGCCAATTATCACAGCAGGATGGCTACACCTTC.